This TCR beta chain was recovered during a study of T cell changes during pregnancy in multiple sclerosis. This clone was seen once. Only in-frame clones appear in the TCRdb table, and some are missing; sequencing was by immunoSEQ multiplex PCR. This sample has 65,000 to 95,000 clones, with roughly 90% found just once. The CDR3 length is 19 residues. The junction had 14 bases not matched to a gene; V was cut back by 4 bases and J by 2 bases. Germline CDR1 MNHNS, CDR2 SASEGT. This clonotype was sampled from a female donor with multiple sclerosis, enrolled in a pregnancy study. The chain uses TRBV6-1 and TRBJ1-2; 12 nucleotides agree with TRBD1. The starting material was peripheral blood, obtained before pregnancy. The CDR3 sequence: CASSGSGTGGARLNYGYTF. The CDR3 DNA reads as TGTGCCAGCAGTGGCAGCGGGACAGGGGGCGCCCGCCTAAACTATGGCTACACCTTC.